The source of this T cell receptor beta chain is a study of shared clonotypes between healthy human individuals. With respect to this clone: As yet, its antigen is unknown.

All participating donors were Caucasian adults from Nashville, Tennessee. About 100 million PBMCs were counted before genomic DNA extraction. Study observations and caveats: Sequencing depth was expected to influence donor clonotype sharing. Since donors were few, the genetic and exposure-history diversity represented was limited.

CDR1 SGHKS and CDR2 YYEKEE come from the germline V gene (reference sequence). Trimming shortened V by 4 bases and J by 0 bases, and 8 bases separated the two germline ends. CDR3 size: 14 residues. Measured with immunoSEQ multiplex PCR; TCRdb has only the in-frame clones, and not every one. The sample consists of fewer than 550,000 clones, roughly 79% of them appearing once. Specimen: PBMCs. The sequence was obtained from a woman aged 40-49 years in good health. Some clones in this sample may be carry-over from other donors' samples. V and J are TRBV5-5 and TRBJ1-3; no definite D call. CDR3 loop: CASSDPSSGNTIYF. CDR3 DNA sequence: TGTGCCAGCAGCGACCCGAGCTCTGGAAACACCATATATTTT.